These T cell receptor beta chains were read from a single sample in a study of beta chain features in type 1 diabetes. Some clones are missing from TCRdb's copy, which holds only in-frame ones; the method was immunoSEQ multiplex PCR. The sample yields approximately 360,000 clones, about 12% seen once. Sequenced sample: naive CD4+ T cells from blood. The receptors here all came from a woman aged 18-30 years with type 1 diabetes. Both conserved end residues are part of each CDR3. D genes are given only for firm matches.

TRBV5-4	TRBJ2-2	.	CASSPWGGLGIGELFF
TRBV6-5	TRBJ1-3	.	CASSYVGPNSGNTIYF
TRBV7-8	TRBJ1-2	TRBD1	CASSFRAGTGSGYTF
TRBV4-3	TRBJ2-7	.	CASSQDGARRYF
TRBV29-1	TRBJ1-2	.	CSVEVFAVVGDGYTF
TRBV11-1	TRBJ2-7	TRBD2	CASSLPGLAGDEQYF
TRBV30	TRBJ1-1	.	CAHSPFLNTEAFF
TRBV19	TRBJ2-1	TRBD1	CASSPPGDRFYNEQFF
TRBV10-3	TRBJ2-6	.	CAIQGSGANVLTF
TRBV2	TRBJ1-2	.	CASSGLEGNYGYTF
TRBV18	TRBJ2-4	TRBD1	CASSRETGGDIQYF
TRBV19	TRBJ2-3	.	CASSPGLIGTDTQYF
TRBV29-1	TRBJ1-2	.	CSVEGGGDYGYTF
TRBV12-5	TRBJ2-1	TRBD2	CASGLGLAGNEQFF
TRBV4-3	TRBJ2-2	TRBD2	CASSQGLAGITGELFF
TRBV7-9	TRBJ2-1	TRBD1	CASSLGMGDRLLNEQFF
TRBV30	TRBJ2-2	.	CAWRRAQYTGELFF
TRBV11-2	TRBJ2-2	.	CASPAGTGELFF
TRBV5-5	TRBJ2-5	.	CASNPGGPQETQYF
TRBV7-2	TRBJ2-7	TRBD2	CASSPSAGGYEQYF
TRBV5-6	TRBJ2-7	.	CASSLVTGYEQYF
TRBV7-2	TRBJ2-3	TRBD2	CASSARLAGGSKTDTQYF
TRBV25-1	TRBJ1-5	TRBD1	CASSERTGRSPQHF
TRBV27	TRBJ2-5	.	CASSNRYQETQYF
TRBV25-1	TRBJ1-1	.	CASSEGQYTEAFF
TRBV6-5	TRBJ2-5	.	CASSPSIGTQYF
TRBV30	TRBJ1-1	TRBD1	CAWSVRDRESEAFF